The present entry profiles one T cell receptor (beta chain) with its context. Its antigen is still unknown. The data stem from a study of siplizumab effects on memory and regulatory T cells. Per sample, the assay covered some 10^5 TCR templates. Assay: immunoSEQ multiplex PCR; the TCRdb copy retains only in-frame clones and omits some. The sample consists of 97,000 or so clones, about 90% of them appearing once. Study outcomes and limitations: In siplizumab cultures, the suppressive function of proliferating Tregs remained unconfirmed. Mappable alloreactive CD4+ clones averaged around 69% Treg-derived with siplizumab versus about 30% in controls. Most alloreactive clones went unmapped to unstimulated subsets; only a minor fraction mapped.

The sample taken for sequencing was CD4+ T cells sorted from blood. This TCR came from a human donor in good health.

CDR3 in DNA: TGTGCCAGCAGTGAAAGTGTGGTGACTGAAGCTTTCTTT. Translation: CASSESVVTEAFF. The chain recombines TRBV6-1 with TRBJ1-1; D is ambiguous. The V gene's germline CDR1 is MNHNS and CDR2 SASEGT. This CDR3 spans 13 amino acids. The V and J ends lost 2 bases and 5 bases respectively, with 9 bases between them.